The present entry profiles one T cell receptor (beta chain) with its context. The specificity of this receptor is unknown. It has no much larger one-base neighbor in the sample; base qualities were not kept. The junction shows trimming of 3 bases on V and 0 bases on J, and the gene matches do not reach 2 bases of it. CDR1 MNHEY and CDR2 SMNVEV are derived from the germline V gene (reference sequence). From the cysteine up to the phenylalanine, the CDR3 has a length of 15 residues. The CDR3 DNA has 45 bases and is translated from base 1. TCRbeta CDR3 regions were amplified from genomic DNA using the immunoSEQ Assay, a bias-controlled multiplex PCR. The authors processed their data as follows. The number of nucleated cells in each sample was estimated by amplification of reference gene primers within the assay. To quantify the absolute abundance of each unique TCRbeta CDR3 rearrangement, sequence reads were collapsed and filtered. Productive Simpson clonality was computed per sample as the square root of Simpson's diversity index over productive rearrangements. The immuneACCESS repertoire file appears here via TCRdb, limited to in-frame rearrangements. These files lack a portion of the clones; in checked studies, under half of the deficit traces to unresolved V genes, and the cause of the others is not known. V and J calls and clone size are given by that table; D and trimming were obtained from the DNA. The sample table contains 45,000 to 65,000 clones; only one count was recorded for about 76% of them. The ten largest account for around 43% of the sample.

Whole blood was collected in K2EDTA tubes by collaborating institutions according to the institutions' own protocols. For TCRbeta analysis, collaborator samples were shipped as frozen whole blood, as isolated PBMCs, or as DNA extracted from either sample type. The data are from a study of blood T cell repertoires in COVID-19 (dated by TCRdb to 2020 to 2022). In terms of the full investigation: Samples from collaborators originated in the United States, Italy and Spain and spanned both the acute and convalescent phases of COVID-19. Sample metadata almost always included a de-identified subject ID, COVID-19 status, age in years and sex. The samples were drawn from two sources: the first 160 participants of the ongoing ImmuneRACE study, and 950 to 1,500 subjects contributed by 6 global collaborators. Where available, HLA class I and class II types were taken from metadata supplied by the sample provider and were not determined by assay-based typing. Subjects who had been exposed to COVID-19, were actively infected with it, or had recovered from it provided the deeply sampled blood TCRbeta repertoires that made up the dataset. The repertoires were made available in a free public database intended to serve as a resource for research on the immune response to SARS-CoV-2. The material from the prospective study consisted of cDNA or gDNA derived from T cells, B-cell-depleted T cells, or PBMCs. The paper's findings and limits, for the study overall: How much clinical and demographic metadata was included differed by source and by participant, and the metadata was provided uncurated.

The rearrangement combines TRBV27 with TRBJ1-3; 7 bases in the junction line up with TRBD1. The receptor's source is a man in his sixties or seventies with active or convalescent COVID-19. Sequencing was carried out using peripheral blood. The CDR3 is CASSLTGLSGNTIYF. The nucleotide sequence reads TGTGCCAGCAGTTTGACAGGGCTCTCTGGAAACACCATATATTTT.